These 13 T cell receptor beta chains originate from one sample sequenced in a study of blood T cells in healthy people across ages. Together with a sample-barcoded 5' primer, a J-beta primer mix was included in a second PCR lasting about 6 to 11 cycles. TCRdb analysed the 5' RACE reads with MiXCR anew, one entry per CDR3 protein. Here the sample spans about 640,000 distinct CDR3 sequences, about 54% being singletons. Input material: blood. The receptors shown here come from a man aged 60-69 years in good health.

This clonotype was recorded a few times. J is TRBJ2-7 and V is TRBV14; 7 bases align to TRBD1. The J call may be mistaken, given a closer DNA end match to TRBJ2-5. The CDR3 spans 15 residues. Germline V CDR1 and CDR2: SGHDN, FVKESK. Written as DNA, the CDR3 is TGTGCCAGCAGCCAAGATCTAAAAGGGGGCGAGACCCAGTACTTC. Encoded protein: CASSQDLKGGETQYF.

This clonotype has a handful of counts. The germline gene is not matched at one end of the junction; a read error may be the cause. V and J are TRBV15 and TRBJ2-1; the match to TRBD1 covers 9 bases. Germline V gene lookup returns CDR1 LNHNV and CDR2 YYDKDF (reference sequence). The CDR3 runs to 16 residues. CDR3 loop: CATSRGTGGVYSEQFF. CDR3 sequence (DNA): TGTGCCACCAGCAGAGGAACAGGGGGCGTTTACAGTGAGCAGTTCTTC. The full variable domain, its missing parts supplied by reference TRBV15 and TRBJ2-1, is DAMVIQNPRYQVTQFGKPVTLSCSQTLNHNVMYWYQQKSSQAPKLLFHYYDKDFNNEADTPDNFQSRRPNTSFCFLDIRSPGLGDTAMYLCATSRGTGGVYSEQFFGPGTRLTVL.

The CDR3 here is CASMLAAGSIGEAFF. DNA for the CDR3: TGTGCCAGCATGCTCGCCGCGGGGAGTATAGGAGAAGCTTTCTTT. This chain uses TRBV4-2 with TRBJ1-1, with no clear D. V was clipped by 7 bases and J by 8 bases, with 23 bases between them. The CDR3 is 15 amino acids. Per the germline V gene, CDR1 is LGHNA and CDR2 is YNFKEQ.

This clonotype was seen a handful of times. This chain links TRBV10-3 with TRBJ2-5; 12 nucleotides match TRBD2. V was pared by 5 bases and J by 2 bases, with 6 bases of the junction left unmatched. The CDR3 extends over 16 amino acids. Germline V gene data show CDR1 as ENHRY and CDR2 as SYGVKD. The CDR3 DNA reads TGTGCCATCAGTCGAGGACTAGCGGGGCAGCAAGAGACCCAGTACTTC. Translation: CAISRGLAGQQETQYF.

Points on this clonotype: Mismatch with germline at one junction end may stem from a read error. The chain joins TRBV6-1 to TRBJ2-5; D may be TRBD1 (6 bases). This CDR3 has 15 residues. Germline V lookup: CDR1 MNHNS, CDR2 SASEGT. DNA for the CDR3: TGTGCCAGCAGTAAAGCGCGACAGGTCCAAGAGACCCAGTACTTC. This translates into CASSKARQVQETQYF.

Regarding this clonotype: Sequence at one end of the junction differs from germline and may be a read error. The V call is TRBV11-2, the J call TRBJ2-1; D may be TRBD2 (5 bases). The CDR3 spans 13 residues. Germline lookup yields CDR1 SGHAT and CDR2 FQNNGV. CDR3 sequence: CTSSAQLGNEQFF. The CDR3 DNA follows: TGTACCAGCAGCGCGCAACTAGGAAATGAGCAGTTCTTC.

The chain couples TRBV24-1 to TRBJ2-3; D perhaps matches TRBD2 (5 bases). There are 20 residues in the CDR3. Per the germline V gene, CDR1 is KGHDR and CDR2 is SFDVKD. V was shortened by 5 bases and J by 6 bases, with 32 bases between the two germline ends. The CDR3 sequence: CATSAGPEAGKAHSTDTQYF. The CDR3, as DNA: TGTGCCACCAGTGCTGGGCCGGAGGCAGGAAAAGCGCACTCCACGGATACGCAGTATTTT.

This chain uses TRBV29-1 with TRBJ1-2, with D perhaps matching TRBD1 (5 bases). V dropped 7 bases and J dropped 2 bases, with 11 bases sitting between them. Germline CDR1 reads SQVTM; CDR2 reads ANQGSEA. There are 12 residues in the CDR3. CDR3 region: CSASTENYGYTF. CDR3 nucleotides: TGCAGCGCCTCGACAGAAAACTATGGCTACACCTTC.

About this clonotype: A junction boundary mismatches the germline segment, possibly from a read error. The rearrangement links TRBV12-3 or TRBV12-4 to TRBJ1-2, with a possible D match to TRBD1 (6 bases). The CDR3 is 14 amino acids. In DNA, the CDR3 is TGTGCCAGCAGGACACAGGGATTAAACTACGGCTACACCTTC. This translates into CASRTQGLNYGYTF.

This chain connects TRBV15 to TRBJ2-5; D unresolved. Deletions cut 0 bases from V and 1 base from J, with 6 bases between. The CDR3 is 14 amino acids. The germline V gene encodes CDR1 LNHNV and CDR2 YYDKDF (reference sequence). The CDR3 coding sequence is TGTGCCACCAGCAGAGACAGGACCCAAGAGACCCAGTACTTC. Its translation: CATSRDRTQETQYF.

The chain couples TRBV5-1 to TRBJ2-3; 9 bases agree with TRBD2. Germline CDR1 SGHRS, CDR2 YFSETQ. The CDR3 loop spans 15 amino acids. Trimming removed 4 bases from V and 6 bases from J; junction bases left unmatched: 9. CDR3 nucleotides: TGCGCCAGCAGCCGCGGACTAGCGCCTGAGGATACGCAGTATTTT. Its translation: CASSRGLAPEDTQYF.

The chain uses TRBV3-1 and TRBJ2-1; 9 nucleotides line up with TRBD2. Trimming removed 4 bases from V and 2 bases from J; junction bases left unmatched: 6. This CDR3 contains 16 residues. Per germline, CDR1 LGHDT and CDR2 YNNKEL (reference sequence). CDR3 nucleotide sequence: TGTGCCAGCAGCCTCCGACTAGCGGACCCCTACAATGAGCAGTTCTTC. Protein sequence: CASSLRLADPYNEQFF.

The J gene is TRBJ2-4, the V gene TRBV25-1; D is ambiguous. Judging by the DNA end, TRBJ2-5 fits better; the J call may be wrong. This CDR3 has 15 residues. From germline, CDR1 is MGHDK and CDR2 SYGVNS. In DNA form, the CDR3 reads TGTGCCAGCAGTGAATTCGGGCAGACCCCGGAGACCCAGTACTTC. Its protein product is CASSEFGQTPETQYF.